The entry below gives a single T cell receptor beta chain sequence along with its context. The entry originates in a study of blood T cell repertoires in COVID-19. Study overall: Acute and convalescent COVID-19 specimens originated in the United States, Italy and Spain. PBMCs, B-cell-depleted T cells, or T cells were the source of the cDNA or gDNA that made up the material.

Authors' analysis steps: Estimated nucleated cell counts came from reference gene primer amplification. Libraries were prepared by immunoSEQ multiplex PCR; TCRdb keeps only in-frame clonotypes and omits some of them. V and J calls plus clone size are reproduced from that table; the DNA served to infer D and trimming. The table records around 300,000 clones, about 88% of them present only once. Researchers sorted participants into cohorts using their self-reported clinical history. Sequenced input: PBMCs or T cells enriched from blood (not recorded which). This receptor was identified in a woman in her fifties or sixties who had recovered from COVID-19.

CDR3 loop: CASSPTVGQRGYTF. The DNA for the CDR3 is TGTGCCAGCAGTCCCACGGTGGGGCAGCGAGGCTACACCTTC. The rearrangement joins TRBV6-5 to TRBJ1-2; possible D gene TRBD1, 5 bases. Germline-derived CDR1 and CDR2 are MNHEY and SVGAGI. The CDR3 is 14 residues long. V was trimmed by 5 bases and J by 8 bases, leaving 18 bases between them.